These 13 T cell receptor beta chains were sequenced from one sample in a study of T cell responses to AZD1222 COVID-19 vaccine. The method was immunoSEQ multiplex PCR; TCRdb's version includes in-frame clones alone and lacks a portion of them. The data show some 150,000 clones, with around 83% seen just once and 5% to 5.5% held by the top ten. The specimen was peripheral blood, collected 28 days after the second AZD1222 dose. The source of these receptors is an adult who received the AZD1222 COVID-19 vaccine.

The J gene is TRBJ2-1, the V gene TRBV11-2; a possible D gene is TRBD1 (6 bases). The germline V gene encodes CDR1 SGHAT and CDR2 FQNNGV. Trimming stripped 1 base from V and 15 bases from J, with 13 bases between. The CDR3 sequence is 12 residues long. Here the CDR3 reads CASSLAGAGLFF. The CDR3 DNA sequence: TGTGCCAGCAGCTTAGCAGGGGCAGGTCTGTTCTTC.

This chain connects TRBV18 to TRBJ1-2; 8 bases are shared with TRBD1. Germline loops: CDR1 KGHSH, CDR2 LQKENI. The CDR3 spans 15 residues. V shed 2 bases, J shed 1 base, and the junction held 3 bases outside the gene matches. The CDR3 region has the DNA TGTGCCAGCTCACCATCCGGACAGGGTAACTATGGCTACACCTTC. Translated, it gives CASSPSGQGNYGYTF.

The V gene is TRBV11-2, the J gene TRBJ2-1, with D unresolved. CDR1 SGHAT and CDR2 FQNNGV come from the germline V gene. The CDR3 runs to 14 residues. Trimming removed 4 bases from V and 12 bases from J, with 19 bases in between. In nucleotides, the CDR3 is TGTGCCAGCAGCTCTATAACGATCCTTTTGGGGCAGTTCTTC. It translates to CASSSITILLGQFF.

The V gene is TRBV9, the J gene TRBJ2-7, with D perhaps given as TRBD1 or TRBD2 (5 bases each). V lost 6 bases and J lost 6, with 19 bases in between. The CDR3 spans 14 residues. CDR1 is SGDLS, CDR2 YYNGEE, per germline. CDR3: CASNSGTPAGEQYF. The CDR3 DNA sequence: TGTGCCAGCAATTCGGGGACCCCCGCGGGCGAGCAGTACTTC.

The genes are TRBV27 and TRBJ2-1, with D perhaps TRBD1 (5 bases). Per germline, CDR1 MNHEY and CDR2 SMNVEV (reference sequence). Trimming cost V 4 bases and J 7 bases, with 11 bases left between them. The CDR3 is 13 amino acids. CDR3 coding DNA: TGTGCCAGCAGTTCCCTCCAGGGTAATGAGCAGTTCTTC. Translating it yields CASSSLQGNEQFF.

The chain employs TRBV2 and TRBJ1-4, with 7 bases that match TRBD1. Germline V gene data show CDR1 as SNHLY and CDR2 as FYNNEI. This CDR3 comprises 15 residues. Losses at the gene ends were 8 bases for V and 3 bases for J; bases not matched to a gene: 9. This chain's CDR3 is CASGGQVNPNEKLFF. For the CDR3, the DNA is TGTGCCAGCGGTGGACAGGTCAACCCTAATGAAAAACTGTTTTTT.

V usage is TRBV19 and J usage is TRBJ2-5; D is uncertain. The CDR3 contains 14 residues. V lost 6 bases to trimming and J lost 4 bases, with 15 bases between them. Germline V CDR1 and CDR2: LNHDA, SQIVND (reference sequence). The chain's CDR3 is CASSPGLMGETQYF. The CDR3 DNA reads TGTGCCAGTAGCCCCGGGTTGATGGGAGAGACCCAGTACTTC.

This sequence joins TRBV5-1 and TRBJ2-2; weak D call: TRBD1 (6 bases). The length of the CDR3 is 14 residues. Trimming pared 2 bases from V and 1 base from J, leaving 6 bases between. The germline V gene has CDR1 SGHRS and CDR2 YFSETQ. CDR3 amino acids: CASSLQGNTGELFF. CDR3 in DNA: TGCGCCAGCAGCTTACAGGGGAACACCGGGGAGCTGTTTTTT.

This chain joins TRBV11-3 and TRBJ2-1; D gene unclear. Germline assignment: CDR1 SGHNT and CDR2 YENEEA. The CDR3 contains 11 residues. V was shortened by 1 base and J by 10 bases, with 5 bases between the two germline ends. CDR3 sequence reads: CASSLAEEQFF. CDR3 nucleotide sequence: TGTGCCAGCAGCTTAGCGGAAGAGCAGTTCTTC.

The rearrangement joins TRBV4-1 to TRBJ1-2, with 8 bases that match TRBD1. J lost 5 bases, V lost 7 bases, and 12 bases had no gene match. In germline, CDR1 is MGHRA, CDR2 YSYEKL. This CDR3 has 15 amino acids. The DNA for the CDR3 is TGCGCCAGCACCCTCTTACAGGGGGGACGGTATGGCTACACCTTC. Translated, it gives CASTLLQGGRYGYTF.

V gene TRBV6-5 combines with J gene TRBJ1-2; possibly TRBD1 for D (5 bases). The CDR3 loop spans 16 amino acids. V was clipped by 2 bases and J by 0 bases, with 13 bases between them. Germline V gene lookup returns CDR1 MNHEY and CDR2 SVGAGI. The CDR3 nucleotides are TGTGCCAGCAGTTACCGGCAGGGCGGGTCTAACTATGGCTACACCTTC. Protein: CASSYRQGGSNYGYTF.

The rearrangement uses TRBV9 and TRBJ2-1; 10 bases are shared with TRBD2. The V segment lost 0 bases and the J segment 8 bases; nucleotides outside the gene matches: 5. The CDR3 runs 15 residues. Germline CDR1 and CDR2: SGDLS and YYNGEE. CDR3 DNA sequence: TGTGCCAGCAGCGTAGCAGCGGGGGGGCTATATGAGCAGTTCTTC. It is translated as CASSVAAGGLYEQFF.

The J gene is TRBJ1-5, the V gene TRBV30, with TRBD1 identical over 7 bases. Germline V gene lookup returns CDR1 GTSNPN and CDR2 SVGIG (reference sequence). The CDR3 runs to 13 residues. J gave up 4 bases and V 5 bases, and 5 bases lay outside the gene matches. In DNA form, the CDR3 reads TGTGCCTGGGCGGGACAGAGTAATCAGCCCCAGCATTTT. Translated, it gives CAWAGQSNQPQHF.